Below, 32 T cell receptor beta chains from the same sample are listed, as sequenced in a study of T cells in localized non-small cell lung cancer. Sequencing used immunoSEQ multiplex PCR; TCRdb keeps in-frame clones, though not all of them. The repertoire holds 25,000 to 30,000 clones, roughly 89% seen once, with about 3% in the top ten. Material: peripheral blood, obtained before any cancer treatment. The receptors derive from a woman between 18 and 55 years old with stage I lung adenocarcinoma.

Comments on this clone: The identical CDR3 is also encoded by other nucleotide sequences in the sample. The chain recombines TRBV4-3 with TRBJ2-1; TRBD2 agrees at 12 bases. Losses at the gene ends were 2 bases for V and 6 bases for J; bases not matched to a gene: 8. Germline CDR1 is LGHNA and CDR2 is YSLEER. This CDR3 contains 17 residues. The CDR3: CASSQREGLAGVNEQFF. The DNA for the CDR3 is TGCGCCAGCAGCCAACGAGAGGGACTAGCGGGTGTCAATGAGCAGTTCTTC.

The CDR3 DNA sequence: TGTGCCAGCAGCTTAGAAACAGGGGATCAACATGGCTACACCTTC. Encoded protein: CASSLETGDQHGYTF. The rearrangement uses TRBV5-4 and TRBJ1-2, with 7 nucleotides matching TRBD1. In germline, CDR1 is SGHNT, CDR2 YYREEE (reference sequence). This CDR3 comprises 15 residues. V dropped 2 bases and J dropped 6; count of bases not matched to a gene: 10.

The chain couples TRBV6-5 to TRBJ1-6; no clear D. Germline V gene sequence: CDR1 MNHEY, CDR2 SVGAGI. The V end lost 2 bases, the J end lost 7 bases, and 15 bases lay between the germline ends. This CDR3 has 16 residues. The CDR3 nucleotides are TGTGCCAGCAGTTACGACAATCCGATATGGAATTCACCCCTCCACTTT. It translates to CASSYDNPIWNSPLHF.

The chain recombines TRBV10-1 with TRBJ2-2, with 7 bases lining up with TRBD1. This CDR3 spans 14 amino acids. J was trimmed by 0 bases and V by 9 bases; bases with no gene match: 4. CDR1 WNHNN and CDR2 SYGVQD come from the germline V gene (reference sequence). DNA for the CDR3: TGCGCCAGTTCTACAGGGGCGAACACCGGGGAGCTGTTTTTT. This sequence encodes CASSTGANTGELFF.

This CDR3 reads CASSSPSGLQETQYF. CDR3 bases: TGTGCCAGCAGCTCCCCATCGGGATTACAAGAGACCCAGTACTTC. The chain couples TRBV9 to TRBJ2-5, with D possibly TRBD2 on 5 matching bases. The CDR3 runs to 15 residues. Germline V gives CDR1 SGDLS, CDR2 YYNGEE. V lost 4 bases and J lost 2, with 15 bases in between. Variable domain in full (rest from reference TRBV9 and TRBJ2-5): DSGVTQTPKHLITATGQRVTLRCSPRSGDLSVYWYQQSLDQGLQFLIQYYNGEERAKGNILERFSAQQFPDLHSELNLSSLELGDSALYFCASSSPSGLQETQYFGPGTRLLVL.

Here the CDR3 reads CASSYSTGLETQYF. The CDR3 DNA is TGTGCCAGCAGTTACTCCACAGGGTTGGAGACCCAGTACTTC. The J gene is TRBJ2-5, the V gene TRBV6-5; D may be TRBD1 (6 bases). Germline assignment: CDR1 MNHEY and CDR2 SVGAGI. V was trimmed by 0 bases and J by 5 bases, leaving 10 bases between them. The CDR3 totals 14 residues.

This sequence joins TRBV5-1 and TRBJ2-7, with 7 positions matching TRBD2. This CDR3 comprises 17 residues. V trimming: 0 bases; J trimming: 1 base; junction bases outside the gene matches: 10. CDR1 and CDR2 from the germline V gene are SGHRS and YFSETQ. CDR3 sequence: CASSLAKGSGSSYEQYF. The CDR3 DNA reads TGCGCCAGCAGCTTGGCCAAGGGTAGCGGGTCGTCCTACGAGCAGTACTTC.

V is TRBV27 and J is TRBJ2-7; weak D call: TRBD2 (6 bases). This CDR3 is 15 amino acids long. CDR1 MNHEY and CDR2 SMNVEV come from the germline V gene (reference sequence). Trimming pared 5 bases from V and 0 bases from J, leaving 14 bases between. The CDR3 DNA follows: TGTGCCAGCAGTCGCCGGGCCGGGAGCTCCTACGAGCAGTACTTC. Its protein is CASSRRAGSSYEQYF.

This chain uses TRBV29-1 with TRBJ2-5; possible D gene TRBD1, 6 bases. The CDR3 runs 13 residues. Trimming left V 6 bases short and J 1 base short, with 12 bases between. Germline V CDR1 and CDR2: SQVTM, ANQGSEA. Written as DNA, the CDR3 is TGCAGCGTCCAAGGGGGAGCCCAAGAGACCCAGTACTTC. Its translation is CSVQGGAQETQYF. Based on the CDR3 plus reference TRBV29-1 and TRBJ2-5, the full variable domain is SAVISQKPSRDICQRGTSLTIQCQVDSQVTMMFWYRQQPGQSLTLIATANQGSEATYESGFVIDKFPISRPNLTFSTLTVSNMSPEDSSIYLCSVQGGAQETQYFGPGTRLLVL.

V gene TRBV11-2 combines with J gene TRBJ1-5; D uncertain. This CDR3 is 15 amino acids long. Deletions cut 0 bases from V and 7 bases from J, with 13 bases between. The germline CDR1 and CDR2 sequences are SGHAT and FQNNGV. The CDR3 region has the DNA TGTGCCAGCAGCTTAGACCGGGGAGTTAGGCAGCCCCAGCATTTT. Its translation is CASSLDRGVRQPQHF.

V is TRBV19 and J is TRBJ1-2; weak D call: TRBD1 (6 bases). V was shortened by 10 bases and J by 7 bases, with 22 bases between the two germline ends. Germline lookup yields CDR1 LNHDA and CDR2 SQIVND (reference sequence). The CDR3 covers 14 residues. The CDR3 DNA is TGTGCCACCGCTACCCCGGGGGGGCTCTCTGGCTACACCTTC. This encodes CATATPGGLSGYTF.

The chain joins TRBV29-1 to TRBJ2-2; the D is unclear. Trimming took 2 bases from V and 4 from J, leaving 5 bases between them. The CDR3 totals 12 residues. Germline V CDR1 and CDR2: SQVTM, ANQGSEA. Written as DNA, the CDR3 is TGCAGCGTTGAACCGTTCACCGGGGAGCTGTTTTTT. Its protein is CSVEPFTGELFF.

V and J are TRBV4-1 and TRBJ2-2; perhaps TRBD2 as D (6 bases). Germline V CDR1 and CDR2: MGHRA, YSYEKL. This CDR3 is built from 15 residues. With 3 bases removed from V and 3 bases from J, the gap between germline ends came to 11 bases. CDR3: CASSQGWGDTGELFF. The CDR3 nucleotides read TGCGCCAGCAGCCAGGGGTGGGGGGACACCGGGGAGCTGTTTTTT.

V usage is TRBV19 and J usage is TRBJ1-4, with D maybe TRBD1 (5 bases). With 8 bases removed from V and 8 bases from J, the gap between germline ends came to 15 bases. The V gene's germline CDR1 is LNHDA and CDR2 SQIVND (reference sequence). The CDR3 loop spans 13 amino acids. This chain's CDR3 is CASSVWGGEKLFF. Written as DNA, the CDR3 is TGTGCCAGTTCAGTATGGGGCGGGGAAAAACTGTTTTTT.

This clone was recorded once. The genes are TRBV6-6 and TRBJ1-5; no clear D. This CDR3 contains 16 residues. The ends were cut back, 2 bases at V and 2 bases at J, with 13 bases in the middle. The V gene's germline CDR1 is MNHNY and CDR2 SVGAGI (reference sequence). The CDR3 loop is CASSYRAGQGNQPQHF. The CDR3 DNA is TGTGCCAGCAGTTACCGGGCAGGTCAGGGCAATCAGCCCCAGCATTTT.

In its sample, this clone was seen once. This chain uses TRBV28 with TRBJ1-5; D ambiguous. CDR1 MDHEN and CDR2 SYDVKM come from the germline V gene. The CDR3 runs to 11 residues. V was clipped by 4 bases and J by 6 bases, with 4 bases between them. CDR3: CASSSGQPQHF. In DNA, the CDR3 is TGTGCCAGCAGTTCCGGTCAGCCCCAGCATTTT.

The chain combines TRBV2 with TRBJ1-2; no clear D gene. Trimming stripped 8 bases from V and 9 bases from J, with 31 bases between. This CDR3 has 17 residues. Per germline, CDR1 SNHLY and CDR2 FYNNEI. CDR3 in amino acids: CASYGLDRPRVHLSYTF. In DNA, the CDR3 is TGTGCCAGCTATGGCCTAGACCGGCCTCGAGTCCATCTGAGCTACACCTTC.

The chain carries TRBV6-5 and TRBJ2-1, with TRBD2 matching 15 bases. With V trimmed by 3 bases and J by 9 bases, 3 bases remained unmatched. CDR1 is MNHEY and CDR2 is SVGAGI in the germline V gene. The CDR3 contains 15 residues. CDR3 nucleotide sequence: TGTGCCAGCAGTTATACGGGACTAGCGGGAGGTGAGCAGTTCTTC. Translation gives CASSYTGLAGGEQFF.

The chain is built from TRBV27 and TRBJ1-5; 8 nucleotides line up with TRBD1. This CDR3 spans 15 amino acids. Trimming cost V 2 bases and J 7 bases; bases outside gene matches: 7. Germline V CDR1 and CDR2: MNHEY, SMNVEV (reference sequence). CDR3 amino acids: CASSLQGAQWQPQHF. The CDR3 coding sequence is TGTGCCAGCAGTTTACAGGGGGCACAGTGGCAGCCCCAGCATTTT.

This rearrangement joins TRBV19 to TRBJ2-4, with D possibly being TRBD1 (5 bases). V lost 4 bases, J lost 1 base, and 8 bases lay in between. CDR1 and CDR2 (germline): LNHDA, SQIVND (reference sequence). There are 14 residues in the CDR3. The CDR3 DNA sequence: TGTGCCAGTAGTACGTCAGGGGCCAAAAACATTCAGTACTTC. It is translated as CASSTSGAKNIQYF.

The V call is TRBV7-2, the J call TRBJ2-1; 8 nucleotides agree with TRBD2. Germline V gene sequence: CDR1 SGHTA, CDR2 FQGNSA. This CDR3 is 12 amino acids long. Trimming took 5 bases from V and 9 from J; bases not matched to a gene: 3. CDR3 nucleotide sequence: TGTGCCAGCAGCCCCGCGGGGGGTGAGCAGTTCTTC. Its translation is CASSPAGGEQFF.

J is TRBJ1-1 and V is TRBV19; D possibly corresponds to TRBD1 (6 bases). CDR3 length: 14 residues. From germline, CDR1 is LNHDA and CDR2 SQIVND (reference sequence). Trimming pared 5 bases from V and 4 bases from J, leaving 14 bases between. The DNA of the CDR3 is TGTGCCAGTAGTGTACAGGGATTCAGCACTGAAGCTTTCTTT. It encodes CASSVQGFSTEAFF.

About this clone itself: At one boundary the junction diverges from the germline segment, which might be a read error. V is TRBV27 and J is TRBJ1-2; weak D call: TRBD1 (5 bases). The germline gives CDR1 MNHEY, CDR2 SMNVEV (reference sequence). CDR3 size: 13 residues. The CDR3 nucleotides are TGTGCCAGCAGTTTTGGCAGGGACCTAGGGTTCTCCTTC. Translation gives CASSFGRDLGFSF.

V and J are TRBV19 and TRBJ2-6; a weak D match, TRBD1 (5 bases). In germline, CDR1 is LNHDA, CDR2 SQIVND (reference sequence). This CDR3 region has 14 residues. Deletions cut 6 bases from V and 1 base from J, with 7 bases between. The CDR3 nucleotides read TGTGCCAGTAGACCAGGGTCTGGGGCCAACGTCCTGACTTTC. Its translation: CASRPGSGANVLTF. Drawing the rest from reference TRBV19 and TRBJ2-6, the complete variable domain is DGGITQSPKYLFRKEGQNVTLSCEQNLNHDAMYWYRQDPGQGLRLIYYSQIVNDFQKGDIAEGYSVSREKKESFPLTVTSAQKNPTAFYLCASRPGSGANVLTFGAGSRLTVL.

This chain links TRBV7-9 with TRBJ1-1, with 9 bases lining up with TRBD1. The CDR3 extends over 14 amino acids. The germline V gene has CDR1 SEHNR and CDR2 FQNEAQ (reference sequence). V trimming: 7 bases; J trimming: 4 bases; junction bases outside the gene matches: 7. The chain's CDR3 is CASIMTGGITEAFF. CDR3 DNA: TGTGCCAGCATCATGACAGGGGGTATCACTGAAGCTTTCTTT.

In DNA form, the CDR3 reads TGTGCCAGCAGCTCCAGGGATACCTACGAGCAGTACTTC. Protein product: CASSSRDTYEQYF. The V gene is TRBV13, the J gene TRBJ2-7; maybe TRBD1 (5 bases). The V and J ends lost 4 bases and 2 bases respectively, with 9 bases between them. The CDR3 is 13 amino acids. Per the germline V gene, CDR1 is PRHDT and CDR2 is FYEKMQ (reference sequence).

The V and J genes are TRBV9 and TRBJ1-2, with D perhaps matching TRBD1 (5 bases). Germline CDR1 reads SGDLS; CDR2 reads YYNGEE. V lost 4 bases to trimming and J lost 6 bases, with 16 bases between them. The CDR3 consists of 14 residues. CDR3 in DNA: TGTGCCAGCAGCCCAAGCGGGGCGGTTGATGGCTACACCTTC. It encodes CASSPSGAVDGYTF.

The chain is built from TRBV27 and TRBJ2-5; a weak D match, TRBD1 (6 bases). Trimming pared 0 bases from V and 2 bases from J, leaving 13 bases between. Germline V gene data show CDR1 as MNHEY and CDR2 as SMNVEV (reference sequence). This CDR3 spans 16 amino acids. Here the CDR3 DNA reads TGTGCCAGCAGTTTATCAGGCAGGGGCCCACAAGAGACCCAGTACTTC. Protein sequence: CASSLSGRGPQETQYF.

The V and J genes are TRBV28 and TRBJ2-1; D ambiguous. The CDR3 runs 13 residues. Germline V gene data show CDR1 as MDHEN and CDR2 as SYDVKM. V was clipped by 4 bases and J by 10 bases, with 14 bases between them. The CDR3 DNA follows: TGTGCCAGCAGTTCCGGATCGCACAGCGAGCAGTTCTTC. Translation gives CASSSGSHSEQFF.

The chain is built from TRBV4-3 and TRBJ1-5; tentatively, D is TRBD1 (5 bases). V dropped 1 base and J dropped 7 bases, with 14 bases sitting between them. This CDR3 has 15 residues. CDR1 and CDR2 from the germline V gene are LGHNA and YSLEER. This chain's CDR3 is CASSQGTRGEQPQHF. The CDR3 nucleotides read TGCGCCAGCAGCCAAGGTACTCGGGGCGAACAGCCCCAGCATTTT.

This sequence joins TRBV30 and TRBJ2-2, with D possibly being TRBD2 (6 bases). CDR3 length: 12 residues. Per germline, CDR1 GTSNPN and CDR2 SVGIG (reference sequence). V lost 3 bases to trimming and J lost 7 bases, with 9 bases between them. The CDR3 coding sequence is TGTGCCTGGAGACTAGCCGTCGGGGAGCTGTTTTTT. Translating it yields CAWRLAVGELFF.

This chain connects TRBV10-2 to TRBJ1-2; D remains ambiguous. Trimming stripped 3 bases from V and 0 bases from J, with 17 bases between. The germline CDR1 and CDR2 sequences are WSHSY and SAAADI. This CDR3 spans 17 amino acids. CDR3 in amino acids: CASSDGPYYSANYGYTF. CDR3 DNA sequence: TGCGCCAGCAGTGATGGGCCTTACTATTCAGCTAACTATGGCTACACCTTC.